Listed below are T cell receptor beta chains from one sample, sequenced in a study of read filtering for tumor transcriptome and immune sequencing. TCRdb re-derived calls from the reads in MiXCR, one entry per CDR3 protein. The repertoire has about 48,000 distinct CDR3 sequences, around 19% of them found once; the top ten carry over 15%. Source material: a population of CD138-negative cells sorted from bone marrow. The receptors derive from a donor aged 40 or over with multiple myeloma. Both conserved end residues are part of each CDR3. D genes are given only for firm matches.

cdr3_aa: CAISRGATEAFF
j_call: TRBJ1-1
d_call: -
v_call: TRBV6-2/TRBV6-3

cdr3_aa: CASSPDRGRYEQYF
j_call: TRBJ2-7
d_call: TRBD1
v_call: TRBV5-5

cdr3_aa: CASSRQSGNEKLFF
j_call: TRBJ1-4
d_call: -
v_call: TRBV12-3/TRBV12-4

cdr3_aa: CASSLVETSGRRRHNEQFF
j_call: TRBJ2-1
d_call: TRBD2
v_call: TRBV7-2

cdr3_aa: CSATRLAGAQETQYF
j_call: TRBJ2-5
d_call: TRBD2
v_call: TRBV20-1

cdr3_aa: CASSETGGLHTGELFF
j_call: TRBJ2-2
d_call: -
v_call: TRBV2

cdr3_aa: CASIGAGRCQETQYF
j_call: TRBJ2-5
d_call: -
v_call: TRBV28

cdr3_aa: CASSRDREQFF
j_call: TRBJ2-1
d_call: -
v_call: TRBV3-1

cdr3_aa: CASEKSGQRTNTGELFF
j_call: TRBJ2-2
d_call: TRBD1
v_call: TRBV27

cdr3_aa: CASGFSGTGLAEGVVNEQFF
j_call: TRBJ2-1
d_call: TRBD2
v_call: TRBV12-5

cdr3_aa: CSVASGTKDSPLHF
j_call: TRBJ1-6
d_call: -
v_call: TRBV29-1

cdr3_aa: CASSPDGLSSYEQYF
j_call: TRBJ2-7
d_call: -
v_call: TRBV5-1

cdr3_aa: CASSTGTGRGQRSNEQFF
j_call: TRBJ2-1
d_call: TRBD1
v_call: TRBV5-1

cdr3_aa: CSQVGNTRGEFF
j_call: TRBJ2-1
d_call: -
v_call: TRBV20-1

cdr3_aa: CSARPRYTEAFF
j_call: TRBJ1-1
d_call: -
v_call: TRBV20-1

cdr3_aa: CASSLGPAFEAFF
j_call: TRBJ1-1
d_call: -
v_call: TRBV7-2

cdr3_aa: CASSPVGDSPLHF
j_call: TRBJ1-6
d_call: -
v_call: TRBV18

cdr3_aa: CASRTNSGRRNNEQFF
j_call: TRBJ2-1
d_call: TRBD2
v_call: TRBV12-3/TRBV12-4

cdr3_aa: CSAQQGPEQFF
j_call: TRBJ2-1
d_call: -
v_call: TRBV20-1

cdr3_aa: CASSVASGGRETQYF
j_call: TRBJ2-5
d_call: -
v_call: TRBV9

cdr3_aa: CASSSPGDYEQYF
j_call: TRBJ2-7
d_call: -
v_call: TRBV5-1

cdr3_aa: CASSPGLNTEVFF
j_call: TRBJ1-1
d_call: -
v_call: TRBV18

cdr3_aa: CASSRTGSADTQYF
j_call: TRBJ2-3
d_call: -
v_call: TRBV23-1

cdr3_aa: CASSSDRRNTIYF
j_call: TRBJ1-3
d_call: -
v_call: TRBV7-8

cdr3_aa: CASRDDGRSYNEQFF
j_call: TRBJ2-1
d_call: -
v_call: TRBV2

cdr3_aa: CASSLTFRQIHGYTF
j_call: TRBJ1-2
d_call: -
v_call: TRBV7-2

cdr3_aa: CASSPRLAGLETQYF
j_call: TRBJ2-5
d_call: TRBD2
v_call: TRBV7-2

cdr3_aa: CASSLISSGSGAKNIQYF
j_call: TRBJ2-4
d_call: TRBD2
v_call: TRBV7-2

cdr3_aa: CASSFQGVGTAQHF
j_call: TRBJ1-5
d_call: -
v_call: TRBV27

cdr3_aa: CASSQSSYEQYF
j_call: TRBJ2-7
d_call: -
v_call: TRBV7-9

cdr3_aa: CARSLTRPVRANVLTF
j_call: TRBJ2-6
d_call: -
v_call: TRBV14

cdr3_aa: CASSSSTGELFF
j_call: TRBJ2-2
d_call: -
v_call: TRBV7-7

cdr3_aa: CASSLGTKNNEQFF
j_call: TRBJ2-1
d_call: TRBD2
v_call: TRBV5-1

cdr3_aa: CASSSREGYTEAFF
j_call: TRBJ1-1
d_call: -
v_call: TRBV5-1

cdr3_aa: CASSLPTSGTGITYEQFF
j_call: TRBJ2-1
d_call: TRBD2
v_call: TRBV23-1

cdr3_aa: CASSRGQISYNEQFF
j_call: TRBJ2-1
d_call: TRBD1
v_call: TRBV18